These 5 T cell receptor beta chains came from one sample sequenced in a study of PD-L1 blockade in urothelial cancer. The table came from immunoSEQ multiplex PCR; TCRdb's copy has only in-frame clones and leaves some out. The table shows some 100,000 clones, with 89% occurring only once. The time point here: pretreatment peripheral blood. The specimen was PBMCs, collected around atezolizumab (anti-PD-L1) treatment. Receptors originate from a woman over 75 with urothelial cancer.

The rearrangement links TRBV29-1 to TRBJ2-3; D may be TRBD2 (7 bases). CDR3 length: 15 amino acids. Germline CDR1 and CDR2: SQVTM and ANQGSEA. Deletions cut 5 bases from V and 3 bases from J, with 18 bases between. In DNA form, the CDR3 reads TGCAGCGTTAGAAGAAGCGGGACAAGGACAGATACGCAGTATTTT. Protein: CSVRRSGTRTDTQYF.

This clone was observed a single time. The rearrangement uses TRBV19 and TRBJ1-3; 10 bases line up with TRBD1. Germline values: CDR1 LNHDA, CDR2 SQIVND (reference sequence). Losses at the gene ends were 7 bases for V and 1 base for J; bases not matched to a gene: 1. This CDR3 is built from 14 residues. In DNA form, the CDR3 reads TGTGCCAGTATGGACAGGGGGTCTGGAAACACCATATATTTT. Translated: CASMDRGSGNTIYF. The variable domain in full, completed from reference TRBV19 and TRBJ1-3, reads DGGITQSPKYLFRKEGQNVTLSCEQNLNHDAMYWYRQDPGQGLRLIYYSQIVNDFQKGDIAEGYSVSREKKESFPLTVTSAQKNPTAFYLCASMDRGSGNTIYFGEGSWLTVV.

The chain recombines TRBV6-1 with TRBJ2-2, with 12 bases fitting TRBD1. J lost 1 base, V lost 4 bases, and 7 bases had no gene match. This CDR3 has 18 amino acids. CDR1 is MNHNS and CDR2 is SASEGT in the germline V gene. DNA of the CDR3: TGTGCCAGCAGTGCCGGGACAGGGGGCGCAGTGAACACCGGGGAGCTGTTTTTT. This encodes CASSAGTGGAVNTGELFF.

The chain uses TRBV2 and TRBJ1-4, with 8 nucleotides matching TRBD1. The germline V gene encodes CDR1 SNHLY and CDR2 FYNNEI. J gave up 4 bases and V 7 bases, and 5 bases lay outside the gene matches. The CDR3 length is 14 residues. For the CDR3, the DNA is TGTGCCAGCACTACGGACAGGGTTAATGAAAAACTGTTTTTT. Protein product: CASTTDRVNEKLFF.

V and J are TRBV2 and TRBJ1-1, with D tentatively TRBD1 (6 bases). This CDR3 contains 14 residues. The germline V gene encodes CDR1 SNHLY and CDR2 FYNNEI. V was shortened by 9 bases and J by 6 bases, with 20 bases between the two germline ends. The CDR3: CASTPRTVFSEAFF. The CDR3 DNA reads as TGTGCCAGTACGCCAAGGACAGTGTTTTCTGAAGCTTTCTTT. The whole variable domain, filled in from reference TRBV2 and TRBJ1-1, reads EPEVTQTPSHQVTQMGQEVILRCVPISNHLYFYWYRQILGQKVEFLVSFYNNEISEKSEIFDDQFSVERPDGSNFTLKIRSTKLEDSAMYFCASTPRTVFSEAFFGQGTRLTVV.